This entry concerns a single T cell receptor beta chain. This clone occurred a few times. Its binding antigen is unknown. No base quality information exists; no much larger clone differs at one position. V is cut back by 3 bases and J by 9 bases, with 8 bases in the junction unmatched. In the germline V gene (reference sequence), CDR1 corresponds to SGHNT and CDR2 to YYREEE. Spanning cysteine to phenylalanine, the CDR3 consists of 15 amino acids. The DNA shown is the 45-base CDR3, in frame from base 1. TCRbeta rearrangements were sequenced from genomic DNA using the immunoSEQ assay at survey resolution. As for the original processing: In the TCR sequencing data, the lowest productive clonotype frequency that could be detected was 2.59 x 10-5. Only productive TCRbeta rearrangements, defined as complete and in-frame sequences, were included in the analyses. Sample clonality was computed as Simpson clonality in the immunoSEQ Analyzer version 3.0. Clones were binned by frequency as very rare, small, medium, large (1-20%) or hyperexpanded (>20%). Generation probabilities were estimated with OLGA 1.2.3, V-gene circos plots were made with VDJtools, specificities were looked up in VDJdb, and CDR3 motifs were identified with GLIPH. Sourced from immuneACCESS, this table was stored by TCRdb with only in-frame sequences that have V and J called. A share of the clones is absent; for the studies checked, an unresolved V gene accounts for under half, and the remainder has no known explanation. That table is the source of V, J and clone size, and D and trimming were worked out from the DNA. Within this sample are more than 30,000 clones, with roughly three quarters of them counted one time only. Together, the top ten hold roughly 2% of the sample.

The healthy controls were around 40 blood donors, and the buffy coats of these donors were supplied by the Finnish Red Cross blood service. All TCR-sequenced material derived from peripheral blood: patient blood samples and healthy donor buffy coats. Peripheral blood mononuclear cells were isolated by Ficoll-Hypaque gradient centrifugation. For the healthy controls, CD4+ cells were obtained from buffy coats by magnetic purification. The Gentra Puregene Cell and Tissue kit was used for genomic DNA extraction, and quantification was performed on a Qubit 2.0 fluorometer. The entry originates in a study of STAT5B mutations in CD4+ large granular lymphocyte leukemia (dated by TCRdb to between 2021 and 2022). For the study in its entirety: Among healthy controls, the CDR3 'QG' motif was associated with a particular HLA allele. The purity of purified fractions was confirmed by flow cytometry on FACSCanto II or FACSVerse to exceed 95% among lymphocytes. The TCRbeta repertoires of CD4+ T-cell large granular lymphocyte leukemia patients were compared with the TCRbeta repertoires of healthy blood donors. Broader findings and caveats from the paper: CD4-sorted patient repertoires appeared more clonal than healthy CD4+ repertoires, and this difference persisted after removing the putative leukemic clones. Enrichment of TRBV06-family usage was observed among the top patient clones (8/27) relative to healthy controls (2/35). The main leukemic clonotypes were found to be private to each patient, although roughly a quarter of the main leukemic clonotypes were detected at low frequency in the non-leukemic repertoires of other patients. The data were not HLA-matched, and the relatively small sample size could explain the higher clonality seen in CD4+ compared with CD8+ T-LGLL.

This TCR was recovered from a human donor in good health. Sequencing used CD4+ T cells from blood buffy coats. The rearranged segments are TRBV5-4 and TRBJ1-6; 8 middle bases align to TRBD1. The CDR3 protein is CASSSDRGIGSPLHF. The nucleotides read TGTGCCAGCAGCTCAGACAGGGGAATCGGTTCACCCCTCCACTTT.